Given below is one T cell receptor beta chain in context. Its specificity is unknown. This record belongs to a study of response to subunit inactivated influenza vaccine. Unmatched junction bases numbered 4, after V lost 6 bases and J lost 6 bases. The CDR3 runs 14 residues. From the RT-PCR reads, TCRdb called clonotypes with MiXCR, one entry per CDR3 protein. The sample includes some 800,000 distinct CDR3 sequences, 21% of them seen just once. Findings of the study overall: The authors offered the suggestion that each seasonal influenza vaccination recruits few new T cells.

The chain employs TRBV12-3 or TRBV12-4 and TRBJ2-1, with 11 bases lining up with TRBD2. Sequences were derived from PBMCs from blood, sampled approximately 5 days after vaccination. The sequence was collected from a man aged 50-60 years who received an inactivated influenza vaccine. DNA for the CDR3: TGTGCCAGCAGGTACGGGACTAGCGGCAATGAGCAGTTCTTC. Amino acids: CASRYGTSGNEQFF.